The rows below give T cell receptor beta chains drawn from one sample of a study of blood T cell repertoires in COVID-19. This table comes from immunoSEQ multiplex PCR, and its TCRdb copy is limited to in-frame clones, with some not included. Seen here are approximately 500,000 clones, approximately 88% observed once, and the top ten hold under 8.5%. The sequenced sample was peripheral blood. The receptors stem from a woman in her fifties or sixties with COVID-19, enrolled during active disease. Both conserved end residues are part of each CDR3. A D gene is named only where the DNA matches it firmly. Not every row has a clone size; where given, it reads once, few, many or a size class.

j_gene,abundance,v_gene,d_gene,CDR3nt,CDR3aa
TRBJ1-1,.,TRBV4-1,.,TGCGCCAGCAGCCAAGATTCGGCAGGAGGGACTGAAGCTTTCTTT,CASSQDSAGGTEAFF
TRBJ2-1,.,TRBV6-5,TRBD1,TGTGCCACATACCGGGACAGGGGGTCTCAGGAGCAGTTCTTC,CATYRDRGSQEQFF
TRBJ1-1,few,TRBV2,TRBD1,TGTGCCAGCAGCCTCGGGACAGGCTCAGCTTTCTTT,CASSLGTGSAFF
TRBJ2-4,.,TRBV4-1,.,TGCGCCAGCGGACTGGGGGGTGAGAACATTCAGTACTTC,CASGLGGENIQYF
TRBJ1-1,.,TRBV5-1,.,TGCGCCAGCAGCTTGAGCCCCGTGTTGAACACTGAAGCTTTCTTT,CASSLSPVLNTEAFF
TRBJ1-6,.,TRBV5-1,.,TGCGCCAGCAGTGAGGGGGAAGAATCACCCCTCCACTTT,CASSEGEESPLHF
TRBJ1-1,.,TRBV9,TRBD1,TGTGCCAGCAGCTCACAGGGGGCCACTGAAGCTTTCTTT,CASSSQGATEAFF
TRBJ1-5,.,TRBV19,.,TGTGCCAGTACCCTATCGCGGCAGTATAGCAATCAGCCCCAGCATTTT,CASTLSRQYSNQPQHF
TRBJ2-1,.,TRBV13,TRBD2,TGTGCCAGCAGCTTAGGGAGCGGGGGGCTCAATGAGCAGTTCTTC,CASSLGSGGLNEQFF
TRBJ1-1,.,TRBV6-4,.,TGTGCCAGCAGTCAAGACCGGGACACTGAAGCTTTCTTT,CASSQDRDTEAFF
TRBJ2-7,.,TRBV10-3,.,TGTGCCATCAGTGAGTCAACAGGCTCTTCCTACGAGCAGTACTTC,CAISESTGSSYEQYF
TRBJ1-3,.,TRBV30,.,TGTGCCTGGAGTCGCGGTGGAAACACCATATATTTT,CAWSRGGNTIYF
TRBJ2-1,.,TRBV4-1,TRBD2,TGCGCCAGCAGCCATTTCAAACTAGCGGGGGCTGACAATGAGCAGTTCTTC,CASSHFKLAGADNEQFF
TRBJ2-7,once,TRBV5-4,.,TGTGCCAGCAGCCCGGACAGATCCTACGAGCAGTACTTC,CASSPDRSYEQYF
TRBJ1-5,.,TRBV30,.,TGTGCCTGGAGTGTAGGAGCAAATCAGCCCCAGCATTTT,CAWSVGANQPQHF
TRBJ1-5,.,TRBV5-5,.,TGTGCCAGCAGCCCTGACAGCTGGCCCCAGCATTTT,CASSPDSWPQHF
TRBJ2-1,.,TRBV7-9,.,TGTGCCAGCAGCTCCACAGGTTACAATGAGCAGTTCTTC,CASSSTGYNEQFF
TRBJ1-3,.,TRBV5-6,.,TGTGCCAGCAGCCGATGGGGGGGAGGAAACACCATATATTTT,CASSRWGGGNTIYF
TRBJ1-1,.,TRBV5-1,TRBD1,TGCGCCAGCAGCAACCGAGGGACAGGGGGCTCGGGGGACACTGAAGCTTTCTTT,CASSNRGTGGSGDTEAFF
TRBJ1-5,few,TRBV4-1,TRBD1,TGCGCCAGCAGCCAACCAACTCGGGACAGGGATCAGCCCCAGCATTTT,CASSQPTRDRDQPQHF